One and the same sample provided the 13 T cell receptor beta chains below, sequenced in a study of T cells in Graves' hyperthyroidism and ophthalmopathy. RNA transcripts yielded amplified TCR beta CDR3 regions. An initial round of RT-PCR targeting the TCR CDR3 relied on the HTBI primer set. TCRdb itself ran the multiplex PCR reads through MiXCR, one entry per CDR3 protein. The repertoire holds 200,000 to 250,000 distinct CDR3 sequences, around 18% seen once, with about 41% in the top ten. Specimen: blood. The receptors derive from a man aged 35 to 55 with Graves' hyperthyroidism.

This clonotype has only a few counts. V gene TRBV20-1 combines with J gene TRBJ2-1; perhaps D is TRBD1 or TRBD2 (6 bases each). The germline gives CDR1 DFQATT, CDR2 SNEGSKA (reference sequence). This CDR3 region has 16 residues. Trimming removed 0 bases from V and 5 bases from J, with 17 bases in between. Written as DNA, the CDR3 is TGCAGTGCTAGAGATAGGAGGGGGACGCCGAACAATGAGCAGTTCTTC. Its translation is CSARDRRGTPNNEQFF.

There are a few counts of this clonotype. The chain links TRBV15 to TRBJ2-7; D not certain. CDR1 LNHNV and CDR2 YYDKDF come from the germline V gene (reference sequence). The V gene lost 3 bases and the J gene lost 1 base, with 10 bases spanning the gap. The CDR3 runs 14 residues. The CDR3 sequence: CATSSTIGSYEQYF. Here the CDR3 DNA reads TGTGCCACCAGCAGTACAATAGGGTCCTACGAGCAGTACTTC. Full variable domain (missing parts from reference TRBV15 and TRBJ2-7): DAMVIQNPRYQVTQFGKPVTLSCSQTLNHNVMYWYQQKSSQAPKLLFHYYDKDFNNEADTPDNFQSRRPNTSFCFLDIRSPGLGDTAMYLCATSSTIGSYEQYFGPGTRLTVT.

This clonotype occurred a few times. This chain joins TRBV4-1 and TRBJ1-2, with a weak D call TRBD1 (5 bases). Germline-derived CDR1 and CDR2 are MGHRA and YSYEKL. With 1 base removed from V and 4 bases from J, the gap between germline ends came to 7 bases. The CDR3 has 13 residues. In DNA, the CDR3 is TGCGCCAGCAGCCAAGCAGGGACCTATGGCTACACCTTC. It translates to CASSQAGTYGYTF.

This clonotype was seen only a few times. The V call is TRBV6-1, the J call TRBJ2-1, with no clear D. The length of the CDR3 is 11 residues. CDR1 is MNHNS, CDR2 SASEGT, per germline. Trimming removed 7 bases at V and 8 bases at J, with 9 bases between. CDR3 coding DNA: TGTGCCAGCACTGACGAGGATGAGCAGTTCTTC. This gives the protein CASTDEDEQFF.

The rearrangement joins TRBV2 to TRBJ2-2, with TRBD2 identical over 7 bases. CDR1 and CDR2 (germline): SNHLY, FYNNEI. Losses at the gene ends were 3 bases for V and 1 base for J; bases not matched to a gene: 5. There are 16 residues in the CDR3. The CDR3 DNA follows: TGTGCCAGCAGTGAGGAGAGCGGGGTGAACACCGGGGAGCTGTTTTTT. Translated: CASSEESGVNTGELFF.

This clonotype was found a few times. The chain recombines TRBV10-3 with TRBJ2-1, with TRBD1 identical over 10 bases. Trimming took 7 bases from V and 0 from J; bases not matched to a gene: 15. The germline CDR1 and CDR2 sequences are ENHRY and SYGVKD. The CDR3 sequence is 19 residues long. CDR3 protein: CAINPTGGALRSSYNEQFF. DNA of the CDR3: TGTGCCATCAACCCGACAGGGGGCGCCTTGAGGAGCTCCTACAATGAGCAGTTCTTC.

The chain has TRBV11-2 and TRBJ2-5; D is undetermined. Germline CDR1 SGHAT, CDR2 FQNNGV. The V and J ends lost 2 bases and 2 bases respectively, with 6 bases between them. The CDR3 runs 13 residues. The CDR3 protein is CASSLLVQETQYF. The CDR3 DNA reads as TGTGCCAGCAGCTTATTGGTTCAAGAGACCCAGTACTTC.

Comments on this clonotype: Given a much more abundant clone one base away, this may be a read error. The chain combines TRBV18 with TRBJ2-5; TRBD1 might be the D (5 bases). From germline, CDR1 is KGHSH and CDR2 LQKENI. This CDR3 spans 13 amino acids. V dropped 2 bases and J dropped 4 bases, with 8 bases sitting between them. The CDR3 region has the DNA TGTGCCAGCTCACCAGACAGCCTAGAGACCCAGTACTTC. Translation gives CASSPDSLETQYF. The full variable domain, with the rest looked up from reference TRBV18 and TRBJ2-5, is NAGVMQNPRHLVRRRGQEARLRCSPMKGHSHVYWYRQLPEEGLKFMVYLQKENIIDESGMPKERFSAEFPKEGPSILRIQQVVRGDSAAYFCASSPDSLETQYFGPGTRLLVL.

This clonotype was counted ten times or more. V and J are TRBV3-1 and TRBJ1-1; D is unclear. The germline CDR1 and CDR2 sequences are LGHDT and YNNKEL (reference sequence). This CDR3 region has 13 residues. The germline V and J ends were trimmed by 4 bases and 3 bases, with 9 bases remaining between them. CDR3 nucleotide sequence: TGTGCCAGCAGCCTTAGGGATTACACTGAAGCTTTCTTT. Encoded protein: CASSLRDYTEAFF.

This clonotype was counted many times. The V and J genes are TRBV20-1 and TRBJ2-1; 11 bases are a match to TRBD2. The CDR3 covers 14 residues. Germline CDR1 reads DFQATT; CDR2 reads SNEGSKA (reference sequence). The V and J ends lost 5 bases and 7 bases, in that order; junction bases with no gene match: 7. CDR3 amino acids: CSAGKASGGNEQFF. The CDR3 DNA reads TGCAGTGCTGGAAAGGCTAGCGGGGGGAATGAGCAGTTCTTC.

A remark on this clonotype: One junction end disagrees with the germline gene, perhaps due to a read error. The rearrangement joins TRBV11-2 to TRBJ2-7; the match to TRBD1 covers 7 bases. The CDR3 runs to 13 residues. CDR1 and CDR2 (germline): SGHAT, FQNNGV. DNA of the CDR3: TGTGTCAGCAGCAACCACAGGGGTGGCGAGCAGTACTTC. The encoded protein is CVSSNHRGGEQYF.

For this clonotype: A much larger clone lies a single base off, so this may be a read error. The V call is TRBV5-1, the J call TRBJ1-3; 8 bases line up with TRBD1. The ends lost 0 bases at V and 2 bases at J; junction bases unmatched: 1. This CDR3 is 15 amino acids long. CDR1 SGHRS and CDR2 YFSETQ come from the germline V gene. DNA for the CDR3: TGCGCCAGCAGCTTGGCAGGGGGCACTGGAAACACCATATATTTT. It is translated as CASSLAGGTGNTIYF.

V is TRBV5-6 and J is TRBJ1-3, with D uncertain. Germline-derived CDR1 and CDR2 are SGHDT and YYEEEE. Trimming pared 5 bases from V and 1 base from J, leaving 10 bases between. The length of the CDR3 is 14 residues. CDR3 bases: TGTGCCAGCAGACCCGGTCCTTCTGGAAACACCATATATTTT. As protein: CASRPGPSGNTIYF. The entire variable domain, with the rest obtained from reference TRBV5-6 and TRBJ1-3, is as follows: DAGVTQSPTHLIKTRGQQVTLRCSPKSGHDTVSWYQQALGQGPQFIFQYYEEEERQRGNFPDRFSGHQFPNYSSELNVNALLLGDSALYLCASRPGPSGNTIYFGEGSWLTVV.